This entry features one T cell receptor (beta chain) sequence. Its antigen is not known. These data come from a study of long-term antiretroviral therapy in people with HIV. At the level of the study: Sampling started about a decade before the 2015 immediate-ART recommendation.

Samples were assayed with immunoSEQ v3.0 at survey level. Measured with immunoSEQ multiplex PCR; TCRdb has only the in-frame clones, and not every one. The table lists tens of thousands of clones, approximately 90% of them singletons. Whole-study findings and limits: Blood dating 2004 to 2017 may reflect older ART regimens. Repertoires from HIV showed CDR3 length ranges narrower than those of controls.

Specimen: unsorted PBMCs, collected 3.2 years before starting antiretroviral therapy. This TCR was sampled from a man aged 45-65 years with HIV.

CDR3: CASSPGPDQAPLHF. For the CDR3, the DNA is TGTGCCAGCAGCCCCGGGCCCGACCAGGCACCCCTCCACTTT. The chain has TRBV7-2 and TRBJ1-6; D gene ambiguous. V dropped 5 bases and J dropped 11 bases, with 16 bases sitting between them. The germline V gene encodes CDR1 SGHTA and CDR2 FQGNSA. This CDR3 is 14 amino acids long.